This TCR beta chain was profiled in a study of cytomegalovirus exposure and HLA in healthy donors. This clone has more than one count but fewer than ten. The antigen is undetermined. The PCR had 60 Vbeta and 13 Jbeta primers. Data came from immunoSEQ multiplex PCR; TCRdb stores just in-frame clones and leaves some out. The sample includes some 42,000 clones, 50% of them seen just once. This CDR3 comprises 12 residues. CDR1 is SQVTM and CDR2 is ANQGSEA in the germline V gene. Trimming shortened V by 4 bases and J by 5 bases, and 11 bases separated the two germline ends. Study observations and caveats: It was shown in a later analysis that HLA-associated TCR beta chains were more clonally expanded than other, equally common chains.

The sample was PBMCs. This chain uses TRBV29-1 with TRBJ2-5; D gene uncertain. The TCR comes from a human donor in good health. The CDR3 here is CSVVGPRETQYF. The CDR3 bases are TGCAGCGTTGTTGGGCCCCGGGAGACCCAGTACTTC.